What follows describes a single TCR beta chain. This receptor's antigen is unknown. Base qualities were left out, and no much larger clone turns up one base away. Reading from cysteine to phenylalanine, the CDR3 counts 19 amino acids. The CDR3 DNA has 57 bases and is translated from base 1. As encoded in the germline V gene, CDR1 is LGHNA while CDR2 is YNFKEQ. The junction shows trimming of 4 bases on V and 0 bases on J, and the gene matches do not reach 13 bases of it. The donors were some 36 Caucasian individuals from Russia, aged about 6 to 100 years, who were systemically healthy. Each donor gave ten milliliters of peripheral blood, collected into EDTA-treated Vacutainer tubes. Ficoll-Paque density-gradient centrifugation was used to isolate PBMCs, with at least 7 million obtained per sample. Trizol reagent was used to extract total RNA from PBMCs, with at least 5 micrograms per sample. For every donor, flow cytometry on a PBMC aliquot measured the percentage of naive CD45RAhigh/CD27high T cells.

The receptor library was made with 5' RACE. The instrument was an Illumina HiSeq 2500. The second PCR ran for about 6 to 12 cycles and used a J-beta primer mix along with a sample-barcoded 5' primer. Each TCR beta cDNA molecule received a unique molecular identifier from a template-switch 5' adaptor carrying 12 random nucleotides. Each sample yielded at least 2.5 million CDR3-containing paired-end reads. All of the RNA was converted into first-strand cDNA using the Mint cDNA synthesis kit, with a TRBC-specific oligonucleotide serving as the primer. Following uracil-DNA glycosylase treatment, all cDNA underwent a first 18-cycle PCR with the universal primers M1SS and BC2_uni_R. Processing in the source paper ran as follows. Normalization of each sample was performed by random selection of 1 million high-quality reads, each carrying a distinct molecular identifier. Instead of being binned into consensus sequences, reads that shared molecular identifiers were thrown out. MiTCR, run with a Q25 quality threshold and the strictest error-elimination algorithm, handled CDR3 identification, clonotype clustering and error correction. A nonparametric unseen species model with Euler transformation was used to estimate lower-bound total TCR beta diversity. The raw public reads went through TCRdb reprocessing: fastp at Q25, MiXCR clone calling, in-frame beta chains kept. Rows matching on CDR3 protein sequence are summarized as one entry with the most common DNA and genes. V and J calls and clone size were set by TCRdb, not the authors. The sample table contains about 800,000 distinct CDR3 sequences; only one count was recorded for more than 45% of them. 22% of the sample is in the top ten clones.

This entry is derived from a study of blood T cells in healthy people across ages (dated by TCRdb to between 2015 and 2017). For the wider study: In model experiments, roughly one uniquely barcoded TCR beta cDNA molecule per two T cells was captured by template switching. The study measured age-related changes in TCR beta repertoire diversity using deep sequencing normalized with unique cDNA molecular identifiers. Using the same blood draw, the study looked at two additional independent replicas of 1 million unique cDNA reads for two donors, one aged 18 to 30 and the other aged 80 or older. The donors were divided into four age groups: young (average around 16 years), middle-aged (approximately 42), aged (about 60) and long-lived (about 79). Donors of different ages were randomly distributed across sequencing lanes to avoid experimental bias. Results and caveats for the whole study, not just this receptor: Because donor CMV infection status was unknown, age-related changes in expanded clonotypes were potentially confounded. Observed TCR beta diversity per million T cells fell roughly linearly with age, and a significant reduction was already apparent by age about 38. Total diversity estimates from one million sequenced T cells were considered lower bounds and underestimates. Compared with the aged group, more naive CD4+ T cells, fewer expanded clones and increased TCR diversity were shown by the long-lived group, suggesting age selection. There was a strong correlation between observed TCR beta diversity and the percentage of naive T cells measured by flow cytometry. Conclusive comparison of naive and antigen-experienced compartments was prevented by the profiling of bulk unsorted PBMCs.

The clonotype comes from a man between 25 and 39 years old in good health. This chain is built from TRBV4-2 and TRBJ2-4; the junction holds 9 bases that match TRBD1. The sequenced sample was blood. The CDR3 has the sequence CASSPTQGAQGGAKNIQYF. The DNA reads as follows: TGTGCCAGCAGCCCGACACAGGGGGCCCAAGGTGGAGCCAAAAACATTCAGTACTTC.